This T cell receptor beta chain emerged from a study of blood T cell repertoires in COVID-19. In the study overall: Samples representing acute and convalescent COVID-19 were sourced from the United States, Italy and Spain.

CDR1 SGHDT and CDR2 YYEEEE come from the germline V gene. Trimming took off 3 bases at V and 7 bases at J, with 11 bases between the two ends. CDR3 length: 14 residues. Some clones are missing from TCRdb's copy, which holds only in-frame ones; the method was immunoSEQ multiplex PCR. Here the sample spans about 300,000 clones, approximately 88% being singletons. The chain recombines TRBV5-6 with TRBJ1-6; D may be TRBD1 (6 bases). The clonotype comes from a young man who had recovered from COVID-19. Sequenced material: peripheral blood. Here the CDR3 reads CASSYRDTNSPLHF. CDR3 nucleotide sequence: TGTGCCAGCAGCTACCGGGACACCAATTCACCCCTCCACTTT.